Each of the 30 T cell receptor beta chains below was sequenced from the same sample in a study of OX40 agonist ivuxolimab in advanced cancers. Profiling relied on immunoSEQ multiplex PCR, and the TCRdb table lists in-frame clones only, not all of them. The profile covers some 48,000 clones, with 79% appearing a single time and less than 2% taken by the ten largest. Here the sequenced sample was CD4+ or CD8+ T cells sorted from blood, taken in a trial of the OX40 agonist ivuxolimab. Source of these receptors: an adult with an advanced solid tumor such as melanoma, head and neck, liver or kidney cancer.

The chain couples TRBV4-1 to TRBJ2-7; no firm D call. The V end was cut by 1 base, the J end by 1 base, with 11 bases between. The CDR3 has 15 residues. Germline CDR1 is MGHRA and CDR2 is YSYEKL. The CDR3, as DNA: TGCGCCAGCAGCCAAGTGGGCCCAATTTCCTACGAGCAGTACTTC. Translating it yields CASSQVGPISYEQYF.

The chain employs TRBV19 and TRBJ2-1; 9 bases align to TRBD2. The CDR3 length is 14 residues. Losses at the gene ends were 5 bases for V and 9 bases for J; bases not matched to a gene: 8. Germline CDR1 and CDR2: LNHDA and SQIVND (reference sequence). In DNA, the CDR3 is TGTGCCAGTAGTGGGGGCGGGAGGGCCAGTGAGCAGTTCTTC. Its translation: CASSGGGRASEQFF.

The chain has TRBV6-5 and TRBJ2-1; TRBD1 aligns across 10 bases. V shed 6 bases, J shed 10 bases, and the junction held 9 bases outside the gene matches. This CDR3 comprises 14 residues. Germline assignment: CDR1 MNHEY and CDR2 SVGAGI. The CDR3 loop is CASSGTGVIGEQFF. In DNA form, the CDR3 reads TGTGCCAGCAGCGGGACAGGGGTTATAGGGGAGCAGTTCTTC.

This clone was recorded once. The chain combines TRBV5-6 with TRBJ1-1; D is unresolved. The CDR3 has 14 residues. The V gene's germline CDR1 is SGHDT and CDR2 YYEEEE. V lost 0 bases and J 7 bases, leaving 13 bases between the germline ends. The CDR3 nucleotides are TGTGCCAGCAGCTTGGGGTCCGCTGCTGTTGAAGCTTTCTTT. It yields the protein CASSLGSAAVEAFF.

This clone showed up just a few times. The rearrangement joins TRBV6-4 to TRBJ1-3; possibly TRBD1 for D (5 bases). CDR3 size: 16 residues. CDR1 and CDR2 from the germline V gene are MRHNA and SNTAGT. V dropped 5 bases and J dropped 0 bases, with 14 bases sitting between them. CDR3 sequence (DNA): TGTGCCAGCAGTCCACCGGGACGGACCTCTGGAAACACCATATATTTT. Its protein product is CASSPPGRTSGNTIYF.

The rearrangement joins TRBV5-1 to TRBJ2-2; 7 bases match TRBD2. The CDR3 is 19 amino acids. After removal of 0 bases from V and 0 bases from J, the junction contained 11 bases not matched to a gene. Germline CDR1 is SGHRS and CDR2 is YFSETQ. DNA of the CDR3: TGCGCCAGCAGCTTGGATCGGCTAGCGGCCCTAGCGAACACCGGGGAGCTGTTTTTT. Amino acids: CASSLDRLAALANTGELFF.

The V call is TRBV11-2, the J call TRBJ1-3, with D perhaps matching TRBD1 (5 bases). The CDR3 is 15 residues long. V lost 2 bases, J lost 2 bases, and 10 bases lay in between. Germline CDR1 and CDR2: SGHAT and FQNNGV. The CDR3 DNA is TGTGCCAGCAGCTTAAGTTGGGACCCTGGAAACACCATATATTTT. Translation: CASSLSWDPGNTIYF.

This chain connects TRBV7-2 to TRBJ2-4; 10 nucleotides match TRBD1. V trimming: 5 bases; J trimming: 4 bases; junction bases outside the gene matches: 2. CDR1 and CDR2 (germline): SGHTA, FQGNSA. This CDR3 spans 14 amino acids. In DNA, the CDR3 is TGTGCCAGCAGCAGGACAGGGGGGAAAAACATTCAGTACTTC. Translating it yields CASSRTGGKNIQYF.

The chain is built from TRBV6-5 and TRBJ2-1; 12 bases agree with TRBD1. The CDR3 contains 16 residues. Looked up from germline, CDR1 is MNHEY and CDR2 is SVGAGI. V was pared by 2 bases and J by 10 bases, with 9 bases of the junction left unmatched. The CDR3 nucleotides read TGTGCCAGCAGTTACATCTTAGGGACAGGGGGCGTCGAGCAGTTCTTC. The encoded protein is CASSYILGTGGVEQFF.

This clone has a handful of counts. The V and J genes are TRBV6-5 and TRBJ2-6, with D uncertain. CDR1 MNHEY and CDR2 SVGAGI come from the germline V gene. CDR3 length: 15 amino acids. V lost 5 bases and J 1 base, leaving 9 bases between the germline ends. DNA of the CDR3: TGTGCCAGCAGTCCAGGTACTTCTGGGGCCAACGTCCTGACTTTC. The encoded protein is CASSPGTSGANVLTF.

The rearrangement links TRBV2 to TRBJ2-4, with D hard to call. CDR1 is SNHLY, CDR2 FYNNEI, per germline. Trimming stripped 5 bases from V and 0 bases from J, with 17 bases between. The CDR3 has 17 residues. The CDR3 loop is CASSQSLPHLAKNIQYF. Written as DNA, the CDR3 is TGTGCCAGCAGTCAAAGTCTCCCCCACCTAGCCAAAAACATTCAGTACTTC.

The gene calls are TRBV9 and TRBJ1-2; D may be TRBD1 (5 bases). Trimming took off 3 bases at V and 2 bases at J, with 23 bases between the two ends. The CDR3 has 18 amino acids. Germline assignment: CDR1 SGDLS and CDR2 YYNGEE. The CDR3 DNA follows: TGTGCCAGCAGCGCGGGACGTCTTAGGCAAACGGGGAACTATGGCTACACCTTC. It codes for CASSAGRLRQTGNYGYTF.

The gene calls are TRBV2 and TRBJ2-7; D is possibly TRBD2 (7 bases). V was cut by 2 bases and J by 3 bases, with 14 bases left in between. This CDR3 has 15 amino acids. Germline V CDR1 and CDR2: SNHLY, FYNNEI. The CDR3 DNA reads TGTGCCAGCAGTGAATCTAGGGGGGGAGGCTACGAGCAGTACTTC. This translates into CASSESRGGGYEQYF.

This clone was counted a few times. The chain links TRBV12-2 to TRBJ1-1; no DNA check was done on the table's D call, TRBD1. TRBV12-2 is labeled a pseudogene. This CDR3 region has 18 residues. The CDR3 region has the DNA TGTGCAAGTCGCTTAGGTTTCACGGGACAGGGTTTCGACACTGAAGCTTTCTTT. Translated, it gives CASRLGFTGQGFDTEAFF.

This chain connects TRBV27 to TRBJ2-1; no definite D call. V gave up 2 bases and J gave up 0 bases, with 14 bases separating them. Germline V lookup: CDR1 MNHEY, CDR2 SMNVEV (reference sequence). The CDR3 is made up of 17 amino acids. The DNA for the CDR3 is TGTGCCAGCAGTTTAAGGGCCACCCGGAGCTCCTACAATGAGCAGTTCTTC. This sequence encodes CASSLRATRSSYNEQFF.

The chain recombines TRBV6-5 with TRBJ1-3, with D uncertain. The CDR3 loop spans 15 amino acids. V lost 6 bases and J lost 0, with 12 bases in between. The V gene's germline CDR1 is MNHEY and CDR2 SVGAGI. The CDR3 reads CASRLSVSSGNTIYF. CDR3 coding DNA: TGTGCCAGCAGATTATCCGTGAGCTCTGGAAACACCATATATTTT.

This sequence joins TRBV6-5 and TRBJ1-5, with a weak D call TRBD1 (5 bases). Germline V gene data show CDR1 as MNHEY and CDR2 as SVGAGI. Trimming took 0 bases from V and 4 from J, leaving 10 bases between them. The CDR3 runs 15 residues. CDR3 DNA sequence: TGTGCCAGCAGTTACTCCGGACGGGGGAATCAGCCCCAGCATTTT. Translating it yields CASSYSGRGNQPQHF.

There are a few counts of this clone. This chain links TRBV25-1 with TRBJ2-7; D unclear. The CDR3 consists of 12 residues. The V gene's germline CDR1 is MGHDK and CDR2 SYGVNS. The ends were cut back, 6 bases at V and 3 bases at J, with 9 bases in the middle. Written as DNA, the CDR3 is TGTGCCAGCAGGACACAAAACTACGAGCAGTACTTC. Residues: CASRTQNYEQYF.

The chain recombines TRBV7-8 with TRBJ2-1; D gene unclear. CDR1 and CDR2 (germline): SGHVS, FQNEAQ. Trimming shortened V by 7 bases and J by 4 bases, and 14 bases separated the two germline ends. CDR3 length: 14 amino acids. The CDR3 is CASIKFESYNEQFF. For the CDR3, the DNA is TGTGCCAGCATCAAATTCGAATCGTACAATGAGCAGTTCTTC.

This rearrangement joins TRBV29-1 to TRBJ2-5; tentative D call: TRBD1 (6 bases). Germline V gene sequence: CDR1 SQVTM, CDR2 ANQGSEA. The CDR3 has 12 residues. V gave up 7 bases and J gave up 3 bases, with 12 bases separating them. For the CDR3, the DNA is TGCAGCGCTTCATGGACAGAAGAGACCCAGTACTTC. The encoded protein is CSASWTEETQYF.

The chain couples TRBV2 to TRBJ1-1; 9 bases fit TRBD1. Germline V gene lookup returns CDR1 SNHLY and CDR2 FYNNEI. The trim removed 7 bases at V and 1 base at J, leaving 4 bases unmatched. The CDR3 is made up of 14 amino acids. CDR3 nucleotides: TGTGCCAGCATTCCGGGACAGGGGAACACTGAAGCTTTCTTT. This encodes CASIPGQGNTEAFF.

The gene calls are TRBV4-2 and TRBJ1-2, with D perhaps matching TRBD1 (5 bases). V was clipped by 0 bases and J by 1 base, with 9 bases between them. CDR1 LGHNA and CDR2 YNFKEQ come from the germline V gene. The length of the CDR3 is 15 residues. In DNA form, the CDR3 reads TGTGCCAGCAGCCAAGAGGACAACGTTAACTATGGCTACACCTTC. This sequence encodes CASSQEDNVNYGYTF.

The chain links TRBV5-1 to TRBJ1-4, with TRBD1 matching 8 bases. V was pared by 5 bases and J by 6 bases, with 6 bases of the junction left unmatched. The CDR3 length is 14 residues. CDR1 is SGHRS and CDR2 is YFSETQ in the germline V gene. The CDR3 loop reads CASRKLGQDEKLFF. CDR3 bases: TGCGCCAGCAGAAAGCTGGGACAGGATGAAAAACTGTTTTTT.

This clone was seen a handful of times. This chain joins TRBV4-2 and TRBJ1-1; no firm D call. Trimming left V 7 bases short and J 1 base short, with 13 bases between. The length of the CDR3 is 14 residues. Germline CDR1 and CDR2: LGHNA and YNFKEQ. Here the CDR3 DNA reads TGTGCCAGCATTGGGAGACAATCGAACACTGAAGCTTTCTTT. The encoded protein is CASIGRQSNTEAFF.

The chain combines TRBV6-5 with TRBJ2-2; tentatively, D is TRBD2 (6 bases). Germline CDR1 is MNHEY and CDR2 is SVGAGI. The CDR3 extends over 12 amino acids. Trimming removed 5 bases at V and 11 bases at J, with 12 bases between. The CDR3 region has the DNA TGTGCCAGCAGTCGGAGCGGGTCCGAGCTGTTTTTT. This codes for CASSRSGSELFF.

The J gene is TRBJ1-1, the V gene TRBV4-3, with TRBD1 as a possible D gene (6 bases). Germline CDR1 and CDR2: LGHNA and YSLEER. The CDR3 totals 14 residues. V shed 0 bases and J shed 8 bases, with 13 bases lying between them. CDR3 in amino acids: CASSQEYRTAEAFF. CDR3 in DNA: TGCGCCAGCAGCCAAGAATACAGGACAGCCGAAGCTTTCTTT.

This chain joins TRBV6-6 and TRBJ1-1, with 7 bases that match TRBD1. CDR1 MNHNY and CDR2 SVGAGI come from the germline V gene (reference sequence). V lost 11 bases and J lost 5; bases outside the gene matches: 8. The CDR3 contains 12 residues. The CDR3 DNA follows: TGTGCCGTTCACAGGGGAGGAACTGAAGCTTTCTTT. It translates to CAVHRGGTEAFF.

V is TRBV7-9 and J is TRBJ1-1; TRBD1 might be the D (5 bases). Trimming cost V 7 bases and J 2 bases, with 11 bases left between them. Germline CDR1 reads SEHNR; CDR2 reads FQNEAQ (reference sequence). The CDR3 spans 13 residues. This CDR3 reads CASTRGGNTEAFF. CDR3 DNA: TGTGCCAGCACACGGGGGGGTAACACTGAAGCTTTCTTT.

The J gene is TRBJ1-2, the V gene TRBV6-5; no clear D. Germline CDR1 and CDR2: MNHEY and SVGAGI. The CDR3 is 13 amino acids. Trimming removed 2 bases from V and 4 bases from J, with 8 bases in between. CDR3 sequence: CASSYNRFYGYTF. CDR3 DNA sequence: TGTGCCAGCAGTTACAATAGGTTCTATGGCTACACCTTC.

The genes are TRBV4-3 and TRBJ1-4; D is unclear. Germline lookup yields CDR1 LGHNA and CDR2 YSLEER. V dropped 1 base and J dropped 7 bases, with 13 bases sitting between them. The CDR3 covers 15 residues. CDR3 DNA: TGCGCCAGCAGCCAAGTGGTGAAAAGAGCTGAAAAACTGTTTTTT. Amino acids: CASSQVVKRAEKLFF.